Sequencing of this T cell receptor beta chain was carried out in a study of beta chain features in type 1 diabetes. This CDR3 has 14 amino acids. Deletions cut 7 bases from V and 8 bases from J, with 18 bases between. Germline values: CDR1 LNHDA, CDR2 SQIVND (reference sequence). In its sample, this clone was seen a few times. Its target is not known. The purity of all sorted populations exceeded 95%. As every portion of the isolated RNA was reverse transcribed, the sequencing read expressed TCRB transcripts. Average reads for naive, central memory and regulatory T cell samples were roughly 3.4 million. Method: immunoSEQ multiplex PCR; TCRdb's copy keeps in-frame clones and lacks some. The sample carries some 150,000 clones, around a tenth recorded once. Points from the study as a whole: For cells with high TCR expression, cDNA sequencing could yield over-representation. Unsettled here was the matter of whether HLA type influences TCRB rearrangement.

The sequence came from a woman aged 40 to 50 in good health. Sequencing was performed on central memory CD4+ T cells from blood. The chain carries TRBV19 and TRBJ2-1, with D tentatively TRBD2 (7 bases). CDR3 coding DNA: TGTGCCAGTAAGCCGTTAGGGGGGAGGGATGAGCAGTTCTTC. Its translation: CASKPLGGRDEQFF.